This T cell receptor beta chain is from a study of vaccination and CD4 T cells after COVID-19. As for the study in general: Cellular stimulation was performed using overlapping spike peptides derived from SARS-CoV-2, HCoV-NL63, HCoV-OC43 and HCoV-229E.

Once obtained from cultured CD4+ T cells, the DNA was sequenced using the Oncomine TCR Beta short-read assay. The source of extracted genomic DNA was cultured CD4+ T cells. MiXCR, run by TCRdb on the PCR reads, gives a single entry per CDR3 protein. This sample has about 19,000 distinct CDR3 sequences, with roughly two fifths found just once. As concerns this clonotype: Antigen specificity is unknown.

Documented treatment: approximately 10-day PBMC culture with coronavirus spike peptide pools or control peptides (ViraFEST assay). Culture of around 2 million PBMCs per well took place with 10 IU/ml IL-2 and 10 ug/ml peptide pools. V was pared by 1 base and J by 3 bases, with 7 bases between. In germline, CDR1 is MNHEY, CDR2 SVGAGI. This CDR3 spans 14 amino acids. The receptor comes from a human donor who had recovered from COVID-19. The chain carries TRBV6-5 and TRBJ1-3; possible D gene TRBD1, 5 bases. Sequenced material: CD4+ T cells from blood, cultured in vitro, taken after SARS-CoV-2 vaccination. The CDR3 DNA is TGTGCCAGCAGTTACTGGGACGGTGGAAACACCATATATTTT. This translates into CASSYWDGGNTIYF.